Shown below are 23 T cell receptor beta chains from a single sample sequenced in a study of Ad26.COV2.S vaccination and SARS-CoV-2 variants (dated by TCRdb to the early 2020s). What this sample's treatment or condition label stands for: roughly 20 received Ad26.COV2.S at low or high dose, single or two shots; 5 received placebo; per-sample allocation not given. For vaccine and placebo recipients, repertoires were sequenced using samples collected on day 63 after the first injection. Library preparation was by the immunoSEQ multiplex PCR assay. TCRdb retrieved this table from immuneACCESS and kept in-frame rearrangements only. Not all clones are present; in checked studies, unresolved V genes account for under half, and no reason is known for the remainder. The sample includes around 300,000 clones, with roughly 90% observed a single time. Around 5% of the sample comes from the top ten. The sequencing here drew on peripheral blood, taken in a trial of Ad26.COV2.S vaccine versus placebo. Source of these receptors: a person aged 18 to 65 who received the Ad26.COV2.S COVID-19 vaccine or a placebo.

The chain is built from TRBV3-1 (or the pseudogene TRBV3-2) and TRBJ2-7, with 7 bases identical to TRBD1. Per the germline V gene, CDR1 is LGHDT and CDR2 is YNNKEL (reference sequence). CDR3 size: 15 residues. The trim removed 4 bases at V and 5 bases at J, leaving 11 bases unmatched. DNA for the CDR3: TGTGCCAGCAGCCGGATACAGGGGCCGCGGGACGAGCAGTACTTC. Translation: CASSRIQGPRDEQYF.

V and J are TRBV13 and TRBJ2-1, with TRBD1 identical over 7 bases. V lost 5 bases to trimming and J lost 0 bases; unmatched junction nucleotides: 4. The CDR3 is 15 residues long. Germline-derived CDR1 and CDR2 are PRHDT and FYEKMQ (reference sequence). The CDR3 region is CASSPGTVSYNEQFF. CDR3 sequence (DNA): TGTGCCAGCAGCCCAGGGACAGTCTCCTACAATGAGCAGTTCTTC.

V and J are TRBV4-3 and TRBJ2-5; D possibly corresponds to TRBD2 (6 bases). The CDR3 is made up of 16 amino acids. V gave up 4 bases and J gave up 5 bases, with 20 bases separating them. The germline CDR1 and CDR2 sequences are LGHNA and YSLEER. CDR3: CASSRRARGRYETQYF. CDR3 coding DNA: TGCGCCAGCAGCCGTCGGGCGCGGGGTCGTTACGAGACCCAGTACTTC.

CDR3 bases: TGTGCCAGCCTCCCCCGGATCCGGCTAGCGGGAGGAGAGACCCAGTACTTC. Residues: CASLPRIRLAGGETQYF. This sequence joins TRBV7-9 and TRBJ2-5; 11 bases map to TRBD2. The CDR3 runs 17 residues. Germline values: CDR1 SEHNR, CDR2 FQNEAQ (reference sequence). J lost 4 bases, V lost 8 bases, and 15 bases had no gene match.

V and J are TRBV19 and TRBJ1-5; no clear D. V lost 6 bases to trimming and J lost 0 bases, with 12 bases between them. CDR1 is LNHDA and CDR2 is SQIVND in the germline V gene (reference sequence). CDR3 length: 15 amino acids. CDR3 nucleotide sequence: TGTGCCAGTAGCTCGACACCAAATAGCAATCAGCCCCAGCATTTT. Translated: CASSSTPNSNQPQHF.

The chain links TRBV13 to TRBJ2-3; D unresolved. Germline CDR1 PRHDT, CDR2 FYEKMQ (reference sequence). This CDR3 has 13 residues. Trimming stripped 5 bases from V and 0 bases from J, with 6 bases between. The chain's CDR3 is CASSLSSTDTQYF. The CDR3 nucleotides read TGTGCCAGCAGCCTATCTAGCACAGATACGCAGTATTTT. Using reference TRBV13 and TRBJ2-3 for the parts outside the CDR3, the full variable domain is AAGVIQSPRHLIKEKRETATLKCYPIPRHDTVYWYQQGPGQDPQFLISFYEKMQSDKGSIPDRFSAQQFSDYHSELNMSSLELGDSALYFCASSLSSTDTQYFGPGTRLTVL.

The chain couples TRBV5-1 to TRBJ2-1, with 10 bases fitting TRBD2. With 4 bases clipped from V and 0 bases from J, the junction kept 19 bases outside the gene matches. CDR3 size: 21 residues. Germline lookup yields CDR1 SGHRS and CDR2 YFSETQ. CDR3 DNA: TGCGCCAGCAGCCGGGTGGGGAGGCTAGCGGGAGAAGTTAACTCCTACAATGAGCAGTTCTTC. Protein sequence: CASSRVGRLAGEVNSYNEQFF.

The rearrangement links TRBV5-4 to TRBJ1-1; D may be TRBD1 (5 bases). The CDR3 is made up of 14 amino acids. V dropped 4 bases and J dropped 0 bases, with 10 bases sitting between them. The germline CDR1 and CDR2 sequences are SGHNT and YYREEE (reference sequence). CDR3 residues: CASSQGRMNTEAFF. The CDR3 DNA is TGTGCCAGCAGCCAGGGTAGGATGAACACTGAAGCTTTCTTT.

In this sample, this clone turned up once. The V call is TRBV14, the J call TRBJ2-3; 9 bases are shared with TRBD2. Losses at the gene ends were 4 bases for V and 0 bases for J; bases not matched to a gene: 5. Germline CDR1 and CDR2: SGHDN and FVKESK. CDR3 length: 16 residues. CDR3 in DNA: TGTGCCAGCAGCCCCGGGACTAGCTTAAGCACAGATACGCAGTATTTT. Protein: CASSPGTSLSTDTQYF.

The genes are TRBV5-1 and TRBJ2-7; D gene uncertain. Trimming pared 0 bases from V and 3 bases from J, leaving 16 bases between. The CDR3 loop spans 16 amino acids. CDR1 and CDR2 (germline): SGHRS, YFSETQ. In DNA form, the CDR3 reads TGCGCCAGCAGCTTGGCCCGGAACAGAACCAGCTACGAGCAGTACTTC. This encodes CASSLARNRTSYEQYF. Combining the CDR3 with reference TRBV5-1 and TRBJ2-7 gives the whole variable domain KAGVTQTPRYLIKTRGQQVTLSCSPISGHRSVSWYQQTPGQGLQFLFEYFSETQRNKGNFPGRFSGRQFSNSRSEMNVSTLELGDSALYLCASSLARNRTSYEQYFGPGTRLTVT.

On this clone itself: One end of the junction varies from germline; a read error may be responsible. This chain joins TRBV29-1 and TRBJ1-2; D uncertain. Per germline, CDR1 SQVTM and CDR2 ANQGSEA. CDR3 size: 11 residues. CDR3 DNA: TGCAGCGTTGATCAGGTGGAACGGCCGGACTTC. Translation gives CSVDQVERPDF.

This clone was seen only a few times. V usage is TRBV24-1 and J usage is TRBJ1-1; 7 nucleotides line up with TRBD1. V was clipped by 0 bases and J by 3 bases; unmatched bases: 12. The CDR3 loop spans 18 amino acids. Germline CDR1 is KGHDR and CDR2 is SFDVKD. The CDR3: CATSDLGSTGVRDTEAFF. CDR3 DNA: TGTGCCACCAGTGATTTGGGATCAACAGGGGTCAGGGACACTGAAGCTTTCTTT.

The count of this clone is one. This chain's CDR3 is CASSPSTLFPIGQDDGSTF. The CDR3 DNA sequence: TGTGCCAGCTCACCGTCCACCTTGTTTCCGATAGGACAGGACGACGGTAGCACCTTC. The rearrangement joins TRBV18 to TRBJ1-2, with 7 bases that match TRBD1. Per germline, CDR1 KGHSH and CDR2 LQKENI. V dropped 3 bases and J dropped 13; count of bases not matched to a gene: 29. The CDR3 extends over 19 amino acids.

The chain employs TRBV12-2 and TRBJ2-5. TRBV12-2 is reported as a pseudogene. This CDR3 has 14 residues. CDR3 bases: TGTGCAAGTCGCTTACCCCAGGAGCAAGGGACCCAGTACTTC. Encoded protein: CASRLPQEQGTQYF.

The chain recombines TRBV12-5 with TRBJ1-5; weak D call: TRBD1 (5 bases). Trimming took off 3 bases at V and 0 bases at J, with 15 bases between the two ends. Germline V gene lookup returns CDR1 LGHNT and CDR2 FRNRAP. The CDR3 loop spans 17 amino acids. The chain's CDR3 is CASGFVGVVPSNQPQHF. CDR3 coding DNA: TGTGCTAGTGGTTTTGTAGGGGTCGTCCCTAGCAATCAGCCCCAGCATTTT.

This clone was recorded only once. The rearrangement links TRBV4-3 to TRBJ2-2, with D tentatively TRBD1 or TRBD2 (5 bases each). The germline V and J ends were trimmed by 4 bases and 2 bases, with 8 bases remaining between them. The CDR3 spans 14 residues. The germline V gene has CDR1 LGHNA and CDR2 YSLEER. In nucleotides, the CDR3 is TGCGCCAGCAGCCTGGGGGTCAACACCGGGGAGCTGTTTTTT. Residues: CASSLGVNTGELFF.

The rearrangement joins TRBV13 to TRBJ1-2; D gene ambiguous. Per germline, CDR1 PRHDT and CDR2 FYEKMQ (reference sequence). The length of the CDR3 is 15 residues. The ends were cut back, 5 bases at V and 4 bases at J, with 17 bases in the middle. CDR3 amino acids: CASSPVPDGIYGYTF. The CDR3 DNA follows: TGTGCCAGCAGCCCAGTCCCGGACGGGATCTATGGCTACACCTTC.

This rearrangement joins TRBV6-1 to TRBJ1-2; weak D call: TRBD1 (5 bases). Looked up from germline, CDR1 is MNHNS and CDR2 is SASEGT. V lost 3 bases to trimming and J lost 8 bases, with 25 bases between them. There are 17 residues in the CDR3. This CDR3 reads CASSELGQSIKPGGYTF. The CDR3 region has the DNA TGTGCCAGCAGTGAGTTAGGACAATCAATTAAACCGGGGGGCTACACCTTC.

This clone was recorded once. The genes are TRBV27 and TRBJ2-3; 7 nucleotides align to TRBD2. With V trimmed by 6 bases and J by 1 base, 7 bases remained unmatched. The germline V gene has CDR1 MNHEY and CDR2 SMNVEV (reference sequence). This CDR3 has 15 residues. This CDR3 reads CASSHLAEGTDTQYF. CDR3 DNA: TGTGCCAGCAGCCATCTAGCGGAAGGCACAGATACGCAGTATTTT.

CDR3 nucleotide sequence: TGTGCCAGCAGCCTCACCGGGTCGCTGAACACTGAAGCTTTCTTT. It yields the protein CASSLTGSLNTEAFF. This sequence joins TRBV11-2 and TRBJ1-1; D is unclear. The V gene lost 5 bases and the J gene lost 0 bases, with 13 bases spanning the gap. This CDR3 region has 15 residues. The germline V gene encodes CDR1 SGHAT and CDR2 FQNNGV. The whole variable domain, filled in from reference TRBV11-2 and TRBJ1-1, reads EAGVAQSPRYKIIEKRQSVAFWCNPISGHATLYWYQQILGQGPKLLIQFQNNGVVDDSQLPKDRFSAERLKGVDSTLKIQPAKLEDSAVYLCASSLTGSLNTEAFFGQGTRLTVV.

The rearrangement links TRBV9 to TRBJ1-1; 8 bases map to TRBD1. CDR3 size: 15 residues. J gave up 1 base and V 4 bases, and 6 bases lay outside the gene matches. The germline gives CDR1 SGDLS, CDR2 YYNGEE. In DNA, the CDR3 is TGTGCCAGCAGCAGTTACAGGGGGGCGAACACTGAAGCTTTCTTT. This gives the protein CASSSYRGANTEAFF.

The chain uses TRBV5-1 and TRBJ1-2; TRBD1 aligns across 7 bases. The J segment lost 1 base and the V segment lost 4 bases, leaving 13 bases of the junction unmatched. The CDR3 sequence is 17 residues long. Germline V gives CDR1 SGHRS, CDR2 YFSETQ. CDR3: CASSRTGVTVFNYGYTF. DNA for the CDR3: TGCGCCAGCAGCCGGACAGGAGTCACAGTTTTTAACTATGGCTACACCTTC.

The chain carries TRBV28 and TRBJ2-2, with D possibly TRBD1 on 6 matching bases. The germline gives CDR1 MDHEN, CDR2 SYDVKM. The CDR3 covers 13 residues. Between the trimmed V and J ends, which lost 6 bases and 3 bases, there was a span of 8 bases. The DNA for the CDR3 is TGTGCCAGCAGACAGGGAGACACCGGGGAGCTGTTTTTT. It encodes CASRQGDTGELFF.